This T cell receptor (beta chain) was recorded in a study of T cell responses to AZD1222 COVID-19 vaccine. Overall study findings and caveats: There were vaccine-associated CD4 TCRs across spike, dominant at 160-218 and 743-854. Only five to seven AZD1222 recipients tested seropositive at baseline. A rise in Spike-specific TCR breadth and depth followed two AZD1222 doses. No day 14 peak samples; only post-peak repertoires were characterized.

Turning to this clone: Its specificity is unknown.

Per germline, CDR1 LNHDA and CDR2 SQIVND (reference sequence). CDR3 size: 15 residues. J gave up 4 bases and V 6 bases, and 12 bases lay outside the gene matches. Generated by immunoSEQ multiplex PCR, the TCRdb table keeps only in-frame clones and is missing some. This table has around 100,000 clones, roughly 87% appearing once. This TCR came from an adult in good health. This specimen was peripheral blood, taken on day 0 of AZD1222 vaccination. The gene calls are TRBV19 and TRBJ2-7; 7 nucleotides agree with TRBD2. In DNA, the CDR3 is TGTGCCAGTAGATTTGCATCCGGGAGGTCTTACGAGCAGTACTTC. As protein: CASRFASGRSYEQYF.